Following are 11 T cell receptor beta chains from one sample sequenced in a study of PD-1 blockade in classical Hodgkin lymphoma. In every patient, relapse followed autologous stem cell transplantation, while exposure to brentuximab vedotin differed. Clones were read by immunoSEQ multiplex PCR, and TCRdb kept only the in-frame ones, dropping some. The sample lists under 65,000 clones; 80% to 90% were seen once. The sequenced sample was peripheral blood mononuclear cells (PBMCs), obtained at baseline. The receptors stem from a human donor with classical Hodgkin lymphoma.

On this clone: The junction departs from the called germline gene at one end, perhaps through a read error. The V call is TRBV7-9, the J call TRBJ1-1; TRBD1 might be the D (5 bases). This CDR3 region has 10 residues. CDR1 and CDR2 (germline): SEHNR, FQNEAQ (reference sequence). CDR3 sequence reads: CASSLYDSPF. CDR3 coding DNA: TGTGCCAGCAGCTTATACGACAGTCCCTTT.

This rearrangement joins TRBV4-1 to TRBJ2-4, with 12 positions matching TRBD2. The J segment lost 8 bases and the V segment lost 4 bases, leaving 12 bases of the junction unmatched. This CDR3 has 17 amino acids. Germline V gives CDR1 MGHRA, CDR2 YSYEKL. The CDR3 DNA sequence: TGCGCCAGCAGCCCCAGGACTAGCGGGGCTCCAGGCGACATTCAGTACTTC. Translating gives CASSPRTSGAPGDIQYF.

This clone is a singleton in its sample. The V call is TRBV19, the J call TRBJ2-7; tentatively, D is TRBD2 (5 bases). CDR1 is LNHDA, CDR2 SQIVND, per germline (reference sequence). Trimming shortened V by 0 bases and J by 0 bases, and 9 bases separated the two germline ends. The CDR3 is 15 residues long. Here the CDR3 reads CASSIENGISYEQYF. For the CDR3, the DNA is TGTGCCAGTAGTATAGAAAACGGGATCTCCTACGAGCAGTACTTC. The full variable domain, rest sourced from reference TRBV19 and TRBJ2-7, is DGGITQSPKYLFRKEGQNVTLSCEQNLNHDAMYWYRQDPGQGLRLIYYSQIVNDFQKGDIAEGYSVSREKKESFPLTVTSAQKNPTAFYLCASSIENGISYEQYFGPGTRLTVT.

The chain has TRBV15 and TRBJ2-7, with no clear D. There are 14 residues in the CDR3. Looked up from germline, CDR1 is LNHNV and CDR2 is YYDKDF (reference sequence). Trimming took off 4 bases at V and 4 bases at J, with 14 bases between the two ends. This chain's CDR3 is CATSTGPFGYEQYF. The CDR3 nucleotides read TGTGCCACCAGCACCGGGCCCTTCGGATACGAGCAGTACTTC.

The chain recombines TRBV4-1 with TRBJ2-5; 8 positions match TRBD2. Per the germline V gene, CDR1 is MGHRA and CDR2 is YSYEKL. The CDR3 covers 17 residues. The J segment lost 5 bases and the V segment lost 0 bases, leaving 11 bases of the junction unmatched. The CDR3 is CASSQDVFGGAQETQYF. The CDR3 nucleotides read TGCGCCAGCAGCCAAGACGTATTCGGGGGGGCCCAGGAGACCCAGTACTTC.

The CDR3 DNA reads TGTGCCAGCAGCGCCCGGGACAGGGGAACACGGGATGGCTACACCTTC. This codes for CASSARDRGTRDGYTF. This chain joins TRBV9 and TRBJ1-2; TRBD1 agrees at 10 bases. Germline loops: CDR1 SGDLS, CDR2 YYNGEE. The CDR3 is 16 residues long. Losses at the gene ends were 3 bases for V and 6 bases for J; bases not matched to a gene: 11. Full variable domain (rest looked up from reference TRBV9 and TRBJ1-2): DSGVTQTPKHLITATGQRVTLRCSPRSGDLSVYWYQQSLDQGLQFLIQYYNGEERAKGNILERFSAQQFPDLHSELNLSSLELGDSALYFCASSARDRGTRDGYTFGSGTRLTVV.

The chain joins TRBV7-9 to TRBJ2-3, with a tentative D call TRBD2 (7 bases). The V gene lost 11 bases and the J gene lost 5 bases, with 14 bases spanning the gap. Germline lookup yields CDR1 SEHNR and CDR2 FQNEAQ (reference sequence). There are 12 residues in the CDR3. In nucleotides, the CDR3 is TGTGCCTTAAACAGGGAGGGAGATACGCAGTATTTT. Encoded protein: CALNREGDTQYF. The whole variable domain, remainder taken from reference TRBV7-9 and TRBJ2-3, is DTGVSQNPRHKITKRGQNVTFRCDPISEHNRLYWYRQTLGQGPEFLTYFQNEAQLEKSRLLSDRFSAERPKGSFSTLEIQRTEQGDSAMYLCALNREGDTQYFGPGTRLTVL.

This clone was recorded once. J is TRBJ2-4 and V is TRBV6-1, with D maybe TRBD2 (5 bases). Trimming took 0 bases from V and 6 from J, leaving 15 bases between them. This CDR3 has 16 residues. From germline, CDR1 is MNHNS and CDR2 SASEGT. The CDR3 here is CASSEAAGRLGNIQYF. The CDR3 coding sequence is TGTGCCAGCAGTGAAGCGGCGGGCCGTCTCGGAAACATTCAGTACTTC.

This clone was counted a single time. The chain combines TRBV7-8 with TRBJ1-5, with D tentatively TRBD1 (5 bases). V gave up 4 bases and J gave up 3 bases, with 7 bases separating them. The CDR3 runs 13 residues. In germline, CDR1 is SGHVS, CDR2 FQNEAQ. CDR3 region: CASSSGPNQPQHF. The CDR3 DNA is TGTGCCAGCAGCTCAGGGCCCAATCAGCCCCAGCATTTT.

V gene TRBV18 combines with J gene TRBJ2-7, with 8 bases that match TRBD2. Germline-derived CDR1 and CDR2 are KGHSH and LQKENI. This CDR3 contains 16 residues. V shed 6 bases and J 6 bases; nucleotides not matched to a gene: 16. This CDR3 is CASSPTGGTLEAEQYF. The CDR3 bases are TGTGCCAGCTCCCCAACGGGAGGGACTTTGGAGGCCGAGCAGTACTTC. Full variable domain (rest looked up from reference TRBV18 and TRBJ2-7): NAGVMQNPRHLVRRRGQEARLRCSPMKGHSHVYWYRQLPEEGLKFMVYLQKENIIDESGMPKERFSAEFPKEGPSILRIQQVVRGDSAAYFCASSPTGGTLEAEQYFGPGTRLTVT.

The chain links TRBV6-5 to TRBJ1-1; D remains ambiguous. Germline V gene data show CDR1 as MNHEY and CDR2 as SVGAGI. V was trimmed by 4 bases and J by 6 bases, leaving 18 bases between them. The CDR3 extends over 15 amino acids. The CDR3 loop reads CASSSVMGWHPEAFF. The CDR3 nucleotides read TGTGCCAGCAGTTCGGTAATGGGATGGCACCCTGAAGCTTTCTTT.